This passage covers 22 T cell receptor beta chains from one sample sequenced in a study of blood T cells in healthy people across ages. The use of a sample-barcoded 5' primer and a J-beta primer mix characterized a second PCR of about 6 to 11 cycles. TCRdb redid the calling of the 5' RACE reads with MiXCR, one entry per CDR3 protein. The profile shows fewer than 2,000,000 distinct CDR3 sequences, 30% to 40% of them singletons. Sequencing was done on a sample of blood. Every receptor here comes from a human donor in good health.

This clonotype was seen a handful of times. The J gene is TRBJ2-7, the V gene TRBV7-2, with 14 bases lining up with TRBD2. The CDR3 is made up of 17 amino acids. V trimming: 5 bases; J trimming: 0 bases; junction bases outside the gene matches: 6. Germline values: CDR1 SGHTA, CDR2 FQGNSA. CDR3 nucleotides: TGTGCCAGCAGCGAGACTAGCGGGGGGGATCTCTCCTACGAGCAGTACTTC. Encoded protein: CASSETSGGDLSYEQYF.

The rearrangement uses TRBV7-6 and TRBJ2-1; D not resolved. Trimming cost V 3 bases and J 5 bases, with 17 bases left between them. Looked up from germline, CDR1 is SGHVS and CDR2 is FNYEAQ. There are 16 residues in the CDR3. The CDR3 bases are TGTGCCAGCAGCTTGAATAGGGTCAACGCCCACAATGAGCAGTTCTTC. Its translation is CASSLNRVNAHNEQFF.

CDR3 in DNA: TGTGCCAGCAGCTTAGTTGCGGGGGATCGAGGGACTGAAGCTTTCTTT. Encoded protein: CASSLVAGDRGTEAFF. The gene calls are TRBV7-6 and TRBJ1-1; D is perhaps TRBD1 (5 bases). The V end was cut by 1 base, the J end by 5 bases, with 17 bases between. Germline V lookup: CDR1 SGHVS, CDR2 FNYEAQ. This CDR3 spans 16 amino acids.

The sample holds one count of this clonotype. The V call is TRBV29-1, the J call TRBJ2-5; 7 bases line up with TRBD2. CDR3 size: 15 residues. Germline V gives CDR1 SQVTM, CDR2 ANQGSEA. V was pared by 0 bases and J by 13 bases, with 17 bases of the junction left unmatched. The chain's CDR3 is CSVEERAGVRNERYF. In DNA, the CDR3 is TGCAGCGTTGAAGAAAGGGCGGGGGTTAGGAACGAGCGGTACTTC. The complete variable domain, with remaining parts taken from reference TRBV29-1 and TRBJ2-5, reads SAVISQKPSRDICQRGTSLTIQCQVDSQVTMMFWYRQQPGQSLTLIATANQGSEATYESGFVIDKFPISRPNLTFSTLTVSNMSPEDSSIYLCSVEERAGVRNERYFGPGTRLLVL.

To note about this clonotype: Its ends do not fully match the called genes, so a read error is possible. The chain carries TRBV24-1 and TRBJ2-7; no clear D. This CDR3 contains 15 residues. Germline V gene sequence: CDR1 KGHDR, CDR2 SFDVKD. In DNA form, the CDR3 reads TGTACCACCAGTGATTCCAGACAAACAACCTACGAGCAGTACTTC. Its protein is CTTSDSRQTTYEQYF.

This clonotype was observed a few times. The V and J genes are TRBV6-6 and TRBJ2-7; the match to TRBD1 covers 12 bases. The CDR3 has 14 amino acids. In germline, CDR1 is MNHNY, CDR2 SVGAGI (reference sequence). J lost 6 bases, V lost 5 bases, and 5 bases had no gene match. CDR3 coding DNA: TGTGCCAGCAGTACCGGGACAGGGGGCAGCGAGCAGTACTTC. It translates to CASSTGTGGSEQYF.

The chain is built from TRBV10-3 and TRBJ1-1; D remains unclear. The germline V gene has CDR1 ENHRY and CDR2 SYGVKD. This CDR3 comprises 13 residues. V lost 6 bases and J lost 3, with 11 bases in between. CDR3 bases: TGTGCCATCAGCATCGAGGCCGACACTGAAGCTTTCTTT. This translates into CAISIEADTEAFF.

The V and J genes are TRBV5-1 and TRBJ2-1, with D unresolved. Between the trimmed V and J ends, which lost 4 bases and 6 bases, there was a span of 23 bases. The CDR3 sequence is 17 residues long. Germline-derived CDR1 and CDR2 are SGHRS and YFSETQ. CDR3 DNA: TGCGCCAGCAGCCCCGTTCCCCCGAGCGAATTGTTCAATGAGCAGTTCTTC. Residues: CASSPVPPSELFNEQFF.

This chain joins TRBV28 and TRBJ1-2; maybe TRBD1 (5 bases). The length of the CDR3 is 15 residues. Germline V gene lookup returns CDR1 MDHEN and CDR2 SYDVKM. With 8 bases removed from V and 4 bases from J, the gap between germline ends came to 20 bases. CDR3 residues: CASGLGSPGGYGYTF. The CDR3 bases are TGTGCCAGCGGTCTAGGGAGTCCCGGGGGCTATGGCTACACCTTC.

This chain uses TRBV29-1 with TRBJ2-7, with 13 positions matching TRBD2. The CDR3 totals 15 residues. Looked up from germline, CDR1 is SQVTM and CDR2 is ANQGSEA. The V segment lost 4 bases and the J segment 4 bases; nucleotides outside the gene matches: 7. The CDR3 region has the DNA TGCAGCGTTGGATTCTGGACTAGCGGGGGATACGAGCAGTACTTC. It specifies CSVGFWTSGGYEQYF.

In its sample, this clonotype was seen a few times. The CDR3 DNA follows: TGTGCCAGCCGGGACAGTCCCTCCTACGAGCAGTACTTC. This codes for CASRDSPSYEQYF. The chain joins TRBV2 to TRBJ2-7; 7 positions match TRBD1. V dropped 8 bases and J dropped 0; count of bases not matched to a gene: 4. This CDR3 comprises 13 residues. CDR1 is SNHLY and CDR2 is FYNNEI in the germline V gene.

The J gene is TRBJ2-1, the V gene TRBV28; TRBD2 might be the D (5 bases). The CDR3 extends over 16 amino acids. V lost 1 base, J lost 3 bases, and 13 bases lay in between. Looked up from germline, CDR1 is MDHEN and CDR2 is SYDVKM. The CDR3 loop reads CASSLYQGLGYNEQFF. The CDR3 DNA follows: TGTGCCAGCAGTTTATATCAAGGACTCGGCTACAATGAGCAGTTCTTC.

The count of this clonotype is one. The J gene is TRBJ2-3, the V gene TRBV7-2, with a weak D call TRBD2 (5 bases). CDR1 is SGHTA, CDR2 FQGNSA, per germline. The CDR3 extends over 15 amino acids. The V and J ends lost 5 bases and 4 bases respectively, with 16 bases between them. This chain's CDR3 is CASSPWRVWADTQYF. CDR3 nucleotide sequence: TGTGCCAGCAGCCCGTGGCGGGTTTGGGCAGATACGCAGTATTTT.

This clonotype showed up just a few times. The V gene is TRBV6-6, the J gene TRBJ2-1; 8 positions agree with TRBD1. The germline V gene has CDR1 MNHNY and CDR2 SVGAGI (reference sequence). This CDR3 is built from 15 residues. Trimming cost V 8 bases and J 6 bases; bases outside gene matches: 12. The CDR3 region is CASCQSGQVTNEQFF. The CDR3, as DNA: TGTGCCAGCTGCCAATCGGGACAGGTCACCAATGAGCAGTTCTTC.

The V gene is TRBV20-1, the J gene TRBJ2-1; the D is unclear. The germline V and J ends were trimmed by 3 bases and 4 bases, with 13 bases remaining between them. Germline-derived CDR1 and CDR2 are DFQATT and SNEGSKA (reference sequence). The CDR3 runs 14 residues. The CDR3 spells CSASRLGSYNEQFF. CDR3 in DNA: TGCAGTGCTAGCCGGCTGGGCTCATACAATGAGCAGTTCTTC.

The chain combines TRBV10-3 with TRBJ2-4; D ambiguous. The V end was cut by 6 bases, the J end by 8 bases, with 17 bases between. Germline CDR1 reads ENHRY; CDR2 reads SYGVKD. CDR3 length: 14 residues. In nucleotides, the CDR3 is TGTGCCATCAGCCAGGACGTATCCCGGGACATTCAGTACTTC. The encoded protein is CAISQDVSRDIQYF.

Notes on this clonotype: A junction end diverges from the germline sequence, so it may reflect a read error. The chain joins TRBV6-2 or TRBV6-3 to TRBJ2-5; 7 nucleotides line up with TRBD2. Per the germline V gene, CDR1 is MNHEY and CDR2 is SVGEGT. The CDR3 runs to 16 residues. The chain's CDR3 is CVSSYSVGGIQETQYF. In nucleotides, the CDR3 is TGTGTCAGCAGTTACTCGGTCGGGGGGATCCAAGAGACCCAGTACTTC.

In this sample, this clonotype turned up once. This sequence joins TRBV7-2 and TRBJ1-2; 9 bases agree with TRBD1. The CDR3 is 20 amino acids. Germline lookup yields CDR1 SGHTA and CDR2 FQGNSA. With V trimmed by 1 base and J by 4 bases, 19 bases remained unmatched. The CDR3 sequence: CASSLVSGGEGQGRTYGYTF. CDR3 nucleotides: TGTGCCAGCAGCTTAGTATCTGGGGGCGAAGGACAGGGGCGAACCTATGGCTACACCTTC.

This clonotype was seen only once. The chain carries TRBV6-1 and TRBJ2-5; D may be TRBD1 (7 bases). Trimming left V 6 bases short and J 11 bases short, with 37 bases between. Germline-derived CDR1 and CDR2 are MNHNS and SASEGT. There are 19 residues in the CDR3. CDR3 DNA sequence: TGTGCCAGCAGACCCAGCGGAGGGGGCTTTTCGGGGGATGCGAATGAGCAGTACTTC. It yields the protein CASRPSGGGFSGDANEQYF.

The V gene is TRBV7-2, the J gene TRBJ2-3; perhaps TRBD1 as D (6 bases). The CDR3 totals 15 residues. V lost 6 bases and J lost 1, with 14 bases in between. Germline CDR1 and CDR2: SGHTA and FQGNSA. CDR3 sequence reads: CASRRIQGGTDTQYF. The CDR3 bases are TGTGCCAGCAGGCGTATACAGGGAGGCACAGATACGCAGTATTTT.

This chain uses TRBV6-6 with TRBJ2-7; D could derive from TRBD1 or TRBD2 (5 bases each). The V gene lost 6 bases and the J gene lost 3 bases, with 18 bases spanning the gap. The CDR3 extends over 15 amino acids. Per germline, CDR1 MNHNY and CDR2 SVGAGI (reference sequence). This CDR3 is CASSLRGTAYYEQYF. The CDR3 bases are TGTGCCAGCAGCCTTAGAGGGACGGCGTACTACGAGCAGTACTTC.

This clonotype has just one count. V usage is TRBV9 and J usage is TRBJ2-2; 7 positions agree with TRBD2. Per germline, CDR1 SGDLS and CDR2 YYNGEE. After removal of 1 base from V and 2 bases from J, the junction contained 5 bases not matched to a gene. This CDR3 is built from 16 residues. Here the CDR3 reads CASSVRGVPNTGELFF. CDR3 nucleotides: TGTGCCAGCAGCGTACGGGGGGTACCTAACACCGGGGAGCTGTTTTTT. The full variable domain, in which reference TRBV9 and TRBJ2-2 provide the parts outside the CDR3, is DSGVTQTPKHLITATGQRVTLRCSPRSGDLSVYWYQQSLDQGLQFLIQYYNGEERAKGNILERFSAQQFPDLHSELNLSSLELGDSALYFCASSVRGVPNTGELFFGEGSRLTVL.